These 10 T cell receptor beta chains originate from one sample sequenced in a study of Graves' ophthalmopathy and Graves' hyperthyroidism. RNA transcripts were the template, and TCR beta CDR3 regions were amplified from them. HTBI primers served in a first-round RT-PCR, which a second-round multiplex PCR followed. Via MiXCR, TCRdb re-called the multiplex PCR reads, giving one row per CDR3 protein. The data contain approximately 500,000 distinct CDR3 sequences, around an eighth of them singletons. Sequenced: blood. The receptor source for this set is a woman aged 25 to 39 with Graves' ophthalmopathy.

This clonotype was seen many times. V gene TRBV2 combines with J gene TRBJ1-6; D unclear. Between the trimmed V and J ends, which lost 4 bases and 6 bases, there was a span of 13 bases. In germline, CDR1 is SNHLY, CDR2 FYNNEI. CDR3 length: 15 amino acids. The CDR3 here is CASSGSQATNSPLHF. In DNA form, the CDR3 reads TGTGCCAGCAGTGGGTCGCAGGCCACTAATTCACCCCTCCACTTT.

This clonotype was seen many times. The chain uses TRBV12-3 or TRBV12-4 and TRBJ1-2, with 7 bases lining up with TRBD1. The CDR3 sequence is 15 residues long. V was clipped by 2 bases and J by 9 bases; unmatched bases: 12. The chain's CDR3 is CASSLSPRQGVSYTF. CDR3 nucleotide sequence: TGTGCCAGCAGTTTATCCCCCAGACAGGGTGTGAGCTACACCTTC.

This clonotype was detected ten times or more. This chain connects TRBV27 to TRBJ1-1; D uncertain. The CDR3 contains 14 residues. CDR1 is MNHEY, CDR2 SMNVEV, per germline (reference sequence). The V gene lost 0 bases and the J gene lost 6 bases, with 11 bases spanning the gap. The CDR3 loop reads CASSLSWSYPEAFF. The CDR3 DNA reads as TGTGCCAGCAGTTTATCGTGGAGCTACCCTGAAGCTTTCTTT.

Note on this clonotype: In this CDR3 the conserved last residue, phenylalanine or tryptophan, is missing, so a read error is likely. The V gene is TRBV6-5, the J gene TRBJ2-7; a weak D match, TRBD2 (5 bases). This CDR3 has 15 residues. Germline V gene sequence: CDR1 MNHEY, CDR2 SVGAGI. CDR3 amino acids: CVSSYRLNARGEQYS. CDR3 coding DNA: TGTGTCAGCAGTTACCGACTCAACGCCCGGGGCGAGCAGTACTCC.

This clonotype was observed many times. CDR3 bases: TGTGCCACGGACCGGGACACCGGGGAGCTGTTTTTT. Encoded protein: CATDRDTGELFF. The chain links TRBV6-1 to TRBJ2-2; D gene uncertain. Germline V gene sequence: CDR1 MNHNS, CDR2 SASEGT. Trimming took off 10 bases at V and 3 bases at J, with 9 bases between the two ends. CDR3 length equals 12 residues.

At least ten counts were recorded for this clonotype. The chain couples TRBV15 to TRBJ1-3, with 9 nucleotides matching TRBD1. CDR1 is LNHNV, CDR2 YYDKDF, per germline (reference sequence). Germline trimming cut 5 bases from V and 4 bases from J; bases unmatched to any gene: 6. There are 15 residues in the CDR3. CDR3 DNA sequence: TGTGCCACCAGCGGACAGGGGTCGTTCGGAAACACCATATATTTT. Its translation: CATSGQGSFGNTIYF.

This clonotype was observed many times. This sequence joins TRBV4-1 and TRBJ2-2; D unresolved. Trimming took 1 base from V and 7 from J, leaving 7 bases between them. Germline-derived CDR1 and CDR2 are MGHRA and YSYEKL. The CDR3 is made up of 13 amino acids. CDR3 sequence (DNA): TGCGCCAGCAGCCAAGCCAATGGCGGGGAGCTGTTTTTT. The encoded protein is CASSQANGGELFF.

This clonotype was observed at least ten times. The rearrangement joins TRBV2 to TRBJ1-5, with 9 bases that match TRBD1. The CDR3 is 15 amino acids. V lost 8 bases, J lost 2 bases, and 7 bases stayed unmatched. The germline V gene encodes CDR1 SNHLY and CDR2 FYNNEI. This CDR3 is CASGGRTGGNQPQHF. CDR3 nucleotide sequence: TGTGCCAGCGGGGGAAGGACAGGGGGCAATCAGCCCCAGCATTTT.

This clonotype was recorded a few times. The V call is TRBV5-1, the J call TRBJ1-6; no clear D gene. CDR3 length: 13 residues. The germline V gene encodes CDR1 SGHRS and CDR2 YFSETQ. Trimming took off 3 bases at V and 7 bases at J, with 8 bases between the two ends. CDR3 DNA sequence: TGCGCCAGCAGCTCGGCGGGAAATTCACCCCTCCACTTT. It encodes CASSSAGNSPLHF.

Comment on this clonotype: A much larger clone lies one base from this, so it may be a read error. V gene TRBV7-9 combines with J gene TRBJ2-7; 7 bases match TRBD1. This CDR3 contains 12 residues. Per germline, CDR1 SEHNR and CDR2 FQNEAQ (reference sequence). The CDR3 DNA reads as TGTGCCAGCAGACAAACAGGGGTCGAGCCGTACTTC. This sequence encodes CASRQTGVEPYF.